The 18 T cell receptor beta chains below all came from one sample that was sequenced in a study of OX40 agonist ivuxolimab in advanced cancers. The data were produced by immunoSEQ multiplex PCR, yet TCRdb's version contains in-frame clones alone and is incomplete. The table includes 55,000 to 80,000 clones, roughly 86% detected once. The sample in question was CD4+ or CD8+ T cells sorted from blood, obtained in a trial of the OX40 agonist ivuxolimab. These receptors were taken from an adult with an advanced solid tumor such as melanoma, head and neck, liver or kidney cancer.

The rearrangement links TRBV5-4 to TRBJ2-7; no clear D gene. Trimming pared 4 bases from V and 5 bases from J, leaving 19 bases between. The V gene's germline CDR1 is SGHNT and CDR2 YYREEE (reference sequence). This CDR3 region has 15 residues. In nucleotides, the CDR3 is TGTGCCAGCAGCCCGAACTCCCTCCCTCCGGACGAGCAGTACTTC. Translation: CASSPNSLPPDEQYF. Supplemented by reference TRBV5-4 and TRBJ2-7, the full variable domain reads ETGVTQSPTHLIKTRGQQVTLRCSSQSGHNTVSWYQQALGQGPQFIFQYYREEENGRGNFPPRFSGLQFPNYSSELNVNALELDDSALYLCASSPNSLPPDEQYFGPGTRLTVT.

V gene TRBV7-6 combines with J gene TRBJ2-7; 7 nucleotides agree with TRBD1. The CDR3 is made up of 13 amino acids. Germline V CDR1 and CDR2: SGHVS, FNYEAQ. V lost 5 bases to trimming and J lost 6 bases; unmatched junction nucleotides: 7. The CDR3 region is CASSPTGQSEQYF. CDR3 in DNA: TGTGCCAGCAGCCCGACAGGGCAATCCGAGCAGTACTTC.

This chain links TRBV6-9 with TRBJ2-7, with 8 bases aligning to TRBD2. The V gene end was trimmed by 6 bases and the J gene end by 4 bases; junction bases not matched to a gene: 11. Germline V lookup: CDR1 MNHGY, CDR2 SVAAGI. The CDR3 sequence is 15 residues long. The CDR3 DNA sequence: TGTGCCAGCAGGAGAGCTAGCGGGCGACAGTACGAGCAGTACTTC. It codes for CASRRASGRQYEQYF.

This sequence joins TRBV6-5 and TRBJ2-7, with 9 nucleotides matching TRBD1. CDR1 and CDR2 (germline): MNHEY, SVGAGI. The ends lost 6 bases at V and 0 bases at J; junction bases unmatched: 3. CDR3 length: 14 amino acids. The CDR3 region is CASRRTGDSYEQYF. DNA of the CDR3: TGTGCCAGCAGAAGGACAGGGGACTCCTACGAGCAGTACTTC.

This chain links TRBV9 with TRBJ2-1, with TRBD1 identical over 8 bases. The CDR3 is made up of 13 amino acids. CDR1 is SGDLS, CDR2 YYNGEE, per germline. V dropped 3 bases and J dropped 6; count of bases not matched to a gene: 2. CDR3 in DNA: TGTGCCAGCAGCGAGACAGGGGCCAATGAGCAGTTCTTC. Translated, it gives CASSETGANEQFF.

The CDR3 region is CASSPRSGQGFQPQHF. CDR3 coding DNA: TGTGCCAGTAGCCCAAGATCGGGACAGGGGTTTCAGCCCCAGCATTTT. The J gene is TRBJ1-5, the V gene TRBV19; TRBD1 matches 10 bases. The CDR3 is made up of 16 amino acids. V was clipped by 6 bases and J by 6 bases; unmatched bases: 11. Looked up from germline, CDR1 is LNHDA and CDR2 is SQIVND (reference sequence).

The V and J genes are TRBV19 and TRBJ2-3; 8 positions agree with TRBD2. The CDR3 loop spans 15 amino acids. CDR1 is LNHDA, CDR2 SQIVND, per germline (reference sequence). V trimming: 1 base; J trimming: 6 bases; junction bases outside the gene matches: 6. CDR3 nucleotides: TGTGCCAGTAGTATAGCAGCGGGAGACACGGATACGCAGTATTTT. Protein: CASSIAAGDTDTQYF.

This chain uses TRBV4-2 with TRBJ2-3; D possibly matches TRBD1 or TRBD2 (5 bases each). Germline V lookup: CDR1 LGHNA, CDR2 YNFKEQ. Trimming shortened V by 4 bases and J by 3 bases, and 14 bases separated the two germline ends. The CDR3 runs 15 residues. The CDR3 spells CASSRDLGGTDTQYF. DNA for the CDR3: TGTGCCAGCAGCCGGGACCTGGGTGGGACAGATACGCAGTATTTT.

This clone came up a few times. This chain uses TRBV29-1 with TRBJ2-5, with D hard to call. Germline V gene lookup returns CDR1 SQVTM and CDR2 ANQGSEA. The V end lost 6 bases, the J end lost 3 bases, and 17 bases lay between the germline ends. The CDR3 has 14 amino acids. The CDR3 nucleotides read TGCAGCGTGCCGAAGGGTCATTCTAAAGAGACCCAGTACTTC. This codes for CSVPKGHSKETQYF.

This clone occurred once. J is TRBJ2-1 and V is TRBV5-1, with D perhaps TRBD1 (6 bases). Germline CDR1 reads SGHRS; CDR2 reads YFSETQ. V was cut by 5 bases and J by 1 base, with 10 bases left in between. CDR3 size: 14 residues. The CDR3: CASRMDSSYNEQFF. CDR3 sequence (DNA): TGCGCCAGCAGGATGGACAGTTCCTACAATGAGCAGTTCTTC. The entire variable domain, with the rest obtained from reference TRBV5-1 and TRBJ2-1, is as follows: KAGVTQTPRYLIKTRGQQVTLSCSPISGHRSVSWYQQTPGQGLQFLFEYFSETQRNKGNFPGRFSGRQFSNSRSEMNVSTLELGDSALYLCASRMDSSYNEQFFGPGTRLTVL.

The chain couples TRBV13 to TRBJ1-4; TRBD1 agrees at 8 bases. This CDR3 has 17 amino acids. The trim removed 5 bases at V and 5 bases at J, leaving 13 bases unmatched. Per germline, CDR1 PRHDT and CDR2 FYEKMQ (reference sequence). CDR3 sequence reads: CASSHSGTGLLNEKLFF. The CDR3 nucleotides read TGTGCCAGCAGCCATTCCGGGACAGGACTACTGAATGAAAAACTGTTTTTT.

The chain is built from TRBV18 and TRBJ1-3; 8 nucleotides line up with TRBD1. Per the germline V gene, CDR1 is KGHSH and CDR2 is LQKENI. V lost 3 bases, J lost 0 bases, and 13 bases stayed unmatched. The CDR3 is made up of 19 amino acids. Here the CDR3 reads CASSPLSVDRGVSGNTIYF. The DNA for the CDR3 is TGTGCCAGCTCACCCCTAAGCGTTGACAGGGGCGTCTCTGGAAACACCATATATTTT. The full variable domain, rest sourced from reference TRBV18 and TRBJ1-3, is NAGVMQNPRHLVRRRGQEARLRCSPMKGHSHVYWYRQLPEEGLKFMVYLQKENIIDESGMPKERFSAEFPKEGPSILRIQQVVRGDSAAYFCASSPLSVDRGVSGNTIYFGEGSWLTVV.

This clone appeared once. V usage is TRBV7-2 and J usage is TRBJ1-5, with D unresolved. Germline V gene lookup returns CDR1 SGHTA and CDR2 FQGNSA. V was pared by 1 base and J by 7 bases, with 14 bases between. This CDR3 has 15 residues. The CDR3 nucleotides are TGTGCCAGCAGCTTAGAGGGCAGGTCGTTCCAGCCCCAGCATTTT. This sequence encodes CASSLEGRSFQPQHF. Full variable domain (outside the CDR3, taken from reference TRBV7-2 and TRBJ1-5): GAGVSQSPSNKVTEKGKDVELRCDPISGHTALYWYRQSLGQGLEFLIYFQGNSAPDKSGLPSDRFSAERTGGSVSTLTIQRTQQEDSAVYLCASSLEGRSFQPQHFGDGTRLSIL.

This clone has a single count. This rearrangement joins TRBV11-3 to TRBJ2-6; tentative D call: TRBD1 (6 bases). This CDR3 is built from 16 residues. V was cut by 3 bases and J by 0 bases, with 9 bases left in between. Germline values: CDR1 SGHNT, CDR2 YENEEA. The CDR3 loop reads CASSFIGGSGANVLTF. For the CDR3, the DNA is TGTGCCAGCAGCTTCATAGGGGGCTCTGGGGCCAACGTCCTGACTTTC. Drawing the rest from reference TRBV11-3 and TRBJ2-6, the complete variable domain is EAGVVQSPRYKIIEKKQPVAFWCNPISGHNTLYWYLQNLGQGPELLIRYENEEAVDDSQLPKDRFSAERLKGVDSTLKIQPAELGDSAVYLCASSFIGGSGANVLTFGAGSRLTVL.

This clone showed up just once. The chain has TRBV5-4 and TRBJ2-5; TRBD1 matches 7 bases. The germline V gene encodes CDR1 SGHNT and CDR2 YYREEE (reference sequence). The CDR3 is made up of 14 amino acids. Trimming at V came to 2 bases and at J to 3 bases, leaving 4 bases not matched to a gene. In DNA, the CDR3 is TGTGCCAGCAGCTTACAGGGGTGGGAAGAGACCCAGTACTTC. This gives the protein CASSLQGWEETQYF.

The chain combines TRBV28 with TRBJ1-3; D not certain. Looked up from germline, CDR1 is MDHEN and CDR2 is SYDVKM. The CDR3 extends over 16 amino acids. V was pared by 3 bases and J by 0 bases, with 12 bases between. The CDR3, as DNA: TGTGCCAGCAGTTTCTATCGAAGGCTCTCTGGAAACACCATATATTTT. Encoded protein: CASSFYRRLSGNTIYF.

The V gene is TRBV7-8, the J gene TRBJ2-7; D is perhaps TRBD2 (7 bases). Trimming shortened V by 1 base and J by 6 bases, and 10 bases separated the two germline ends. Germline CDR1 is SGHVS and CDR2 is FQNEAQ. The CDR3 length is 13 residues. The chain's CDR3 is CASSLGGGLEQYF. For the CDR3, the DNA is TGTGCCAGCAGCTTAGGGGGGGGCCTCGAGCAGTACTTC.

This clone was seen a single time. The CDR3 protein is CASRPSGRGNEQFF. The CDR3 region has the DNA TGTGCCAGCCGCCCTAGCGGGAGAGGCAATGAGCAGTTCTTC. V and J are TRBV25-1 and TRBJ2-1; the match to TRBD2 covers 10 bases. Germline values: CDR1 MGHDK, CDR2 SYGVNS. This CDR3 region has 14 residues. J lost 6 bases, V lost 8 bases, and 7 bases had no gene match.